This TCR beta chain was recorded in a study of shared clonotypes between healthy human individuals. The CDR3 is 12 residues long. Germline values: CDR1 SQVTM, CDR2 ANQGSEA. J lost 8 bases, V lost 7 bases, and 4 bases had no gene match. The study drew its donors from healthy HIV-negative adults without recent acute infections or vaccinations. Clones were read by immunoSEQ multiplex PCR, and TCRdb kept only the in-frame ones, dropping some. The top ten hold 0.13% of the sample, which has 2 million or so clones, 90% to 95% seen once. The V call is TRBV29-1, the J call TRBJ1-4, with 10 bases fitting TRBD1. Specimen: naive CD4+ T cells sorted from blood. Subset in this sample: CD45RA+ positively selected. This sequence was found in a man younger than 30 in good health. The DNA for the CDR3 is TGCAGCGCAGGACAGGGGGTCGAAAAACTGTTTTTT. Translation gives CSAGQGVEKLFF. The complete variable domain, with remaining parts taken from reference TRBV29-1 and TRBJ1-4, reads SAVISQKPSRDICQRGTSLTIQCQVDSQVTMMFWYRQQPGQSLTLIATANQGSEATYESGFVIDKFPISRPNLTFSTLTVSNMSPEDSSIYLCSAGQGVEKLFFGSGTQLSVL.